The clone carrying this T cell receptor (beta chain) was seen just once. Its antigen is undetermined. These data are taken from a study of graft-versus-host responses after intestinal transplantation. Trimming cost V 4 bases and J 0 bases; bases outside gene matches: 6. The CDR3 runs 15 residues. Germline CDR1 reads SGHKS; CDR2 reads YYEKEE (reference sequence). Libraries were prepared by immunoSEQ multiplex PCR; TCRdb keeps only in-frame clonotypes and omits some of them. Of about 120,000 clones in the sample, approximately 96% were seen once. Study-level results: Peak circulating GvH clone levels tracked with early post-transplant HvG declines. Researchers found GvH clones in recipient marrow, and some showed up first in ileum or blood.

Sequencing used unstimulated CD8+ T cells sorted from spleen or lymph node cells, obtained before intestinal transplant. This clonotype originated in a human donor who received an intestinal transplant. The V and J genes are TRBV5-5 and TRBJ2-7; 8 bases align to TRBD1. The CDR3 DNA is TGTGCCAGCAGCCCCGGGACAGGAGCCTCCTACGAGCAGTACTTC. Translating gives CASSPGTGASYEQYF.